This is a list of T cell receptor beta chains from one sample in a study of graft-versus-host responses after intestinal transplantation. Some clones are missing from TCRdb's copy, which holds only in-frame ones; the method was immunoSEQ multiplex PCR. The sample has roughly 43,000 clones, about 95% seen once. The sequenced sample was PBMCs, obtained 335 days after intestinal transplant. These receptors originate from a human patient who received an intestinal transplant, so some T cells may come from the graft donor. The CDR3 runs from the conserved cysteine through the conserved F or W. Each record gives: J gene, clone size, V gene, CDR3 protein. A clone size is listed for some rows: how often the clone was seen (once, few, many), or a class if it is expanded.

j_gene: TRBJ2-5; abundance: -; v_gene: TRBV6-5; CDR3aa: CASSYPGETQYF
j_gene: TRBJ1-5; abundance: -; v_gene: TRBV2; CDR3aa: CASSERGMGPQHF
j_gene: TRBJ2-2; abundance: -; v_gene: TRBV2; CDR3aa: CASSDNWYRGSMITGELFF
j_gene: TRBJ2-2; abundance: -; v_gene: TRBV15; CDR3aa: CATSRDDLVGTGELFF
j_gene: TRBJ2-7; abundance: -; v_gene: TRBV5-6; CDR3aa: CASSLGLIPREQYF
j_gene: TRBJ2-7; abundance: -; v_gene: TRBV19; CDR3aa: CASSIEPLGPYEQYF
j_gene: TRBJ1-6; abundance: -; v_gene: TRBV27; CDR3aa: CASSLVSGAINSPLHF
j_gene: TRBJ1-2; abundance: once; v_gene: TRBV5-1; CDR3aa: CASSSPPGYRASNYGYTF
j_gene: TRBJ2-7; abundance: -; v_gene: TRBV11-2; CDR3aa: CASSFDRGVILRLYEQYF
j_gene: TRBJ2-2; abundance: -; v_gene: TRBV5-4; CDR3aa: CASSLALAGATDTGELFF
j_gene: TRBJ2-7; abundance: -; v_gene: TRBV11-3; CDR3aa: CASSLGTIGALSSYEQYF
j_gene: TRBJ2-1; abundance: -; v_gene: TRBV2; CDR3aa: CASSRGTSSYNEQFF
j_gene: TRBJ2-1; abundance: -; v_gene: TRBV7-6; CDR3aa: CASSLAPASYNEQFF
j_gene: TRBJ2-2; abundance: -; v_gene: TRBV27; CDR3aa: CASSFNPDRATGELFF
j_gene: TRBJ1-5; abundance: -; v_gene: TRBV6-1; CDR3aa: CASRGGQSNQPQHF
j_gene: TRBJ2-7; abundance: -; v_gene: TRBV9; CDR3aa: CASSGGQGFDEQYF
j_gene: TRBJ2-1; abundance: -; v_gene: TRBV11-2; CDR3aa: CASTSSYVAELTRGNEQFF
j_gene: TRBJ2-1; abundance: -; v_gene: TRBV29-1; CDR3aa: CSVGPTIPSNEQFF
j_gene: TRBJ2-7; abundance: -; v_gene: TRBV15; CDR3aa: CATSRRTVNNYEQYF
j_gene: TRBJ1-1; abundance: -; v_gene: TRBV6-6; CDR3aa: CASSYSKTWAEAFF
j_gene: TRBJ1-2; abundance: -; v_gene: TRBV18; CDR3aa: CASSPTSRGEGSYGYTF